This is a list of T cell receptor beta chains from one sample in a study of cytomegalovirus exposure and HLA in healthy donors. Here immunoSEQ multiplex PCR was the method, and the copy in TCRdb shows in-frame clones only, minus some. Of under 200,000 clones listed, roughly 80% were seen once; the top ten hold 0.35% to 0.45%. Material for sequencing was PBMCs. The origin of the receptors is a boy younger than 10 in good health and CMV-seronegative. The CDR3 runs from the conserved cysteine through the conserved F or W. A D gene is named only where the DNA matches it firmly. A clone size is listed for some rows: how often the clone was seen (once, few, many), or a class if it is expanded.

cdr3_nt	cdr3_aa	clone_size	d_call	v_call	j_call
TGTGCCAGCAGTTTTGGTCGGCGGCCGAACTTGAACACTGAAGCTTTCTTT	CASSFGRRPNLNTEAFF	NA	NA	TRBV27	TRBJ1-1
TGTGCCACCAGCAGAGTGGGGACATTCTATGGCTACACCTTC	CATSRVGTFYGYTF	NA	NA	TRBV15	TRBJ1-2
TGTGCCAGTAGTATAGGACCGGACAGTGGCAGAAACACCATATATTTT	CASSIGPDSGRNTIYF	NA	NA	TRBV19	TRBJ1-3
TGCAGCGTGGAAATAGCGGGAGGGCCTAGCAATGAGCAGTTCTTC	CSVEIAGGPSNEQFF	few	TRBD2	TRBV29-1	TRBJ2-1
TGCGCCAGCAAATCGGGCGGGACCCAAGAGACCCAGTACTTC	CASKSGGTQETQYF	NA	NA	TRBV10-2	TRBJ2-5
TGTGCCAGCAGCTTAGGTGGGGCAGGGGTCTTTTTGGAGCAGTACTTC	CASSLGGAGVFLEQYF	NA	NA	TRBV7-9	TRBJ2-7
TGTGCCATCAGCTCTGGGGAGGGGCGATCCGAGCAGTACTTC	CAISSGEGRSEQYF	NA	TRBD2	TRBV10-3	TRBJ2-7
TGTGCCATCAGTGAGTCGAGAGGGGCAGGGGTCCAGCCAGAGACCCAGTACTTC	CAISESRGAGVQPETQYF	NA	NA	TRBV10-3	TRBJ2-5
TGCGCCAGCAGCCCGGGGAGGGGGGGCAATCAGCCCCAGCATTTT	CASSPGRGGNQPQHF	NA	NA	TRBV4-1	TRBJ1-5
TGTGCCAGCAGCCCAGGGACAGGGCGAGTCAGTGAGCAGTTCTTC	CASSPGTGRVSEQFF	NA	TRBD1	TRBV7-8	TRBJ2-1
TGTGCCAGCAGTGAGGGACTTTCTGAAAAACTGTTTTTT	CASSEGLSEKLFF	NA	NA	TRBV6-1	TRBJ1-4
TGTGCCAGCAGCGCTAACAGGGCCGATACGCAGTATTTT	CASSANRADTQYF	NA	NA	TRBV6-1	TRBJ2-3
TGTGCCAGCTCATCGGGACTAGCGGGAGGTTCAGATACGCAGTATTTT	CASSSGLAGGSDTQYF	NA	TRBD2	TRBV18	TRBJ2-3
TGCGCCAGCAGCACGGGACTAGCGGGAGGTCCGAACACCGGGGAGCTGTTTTTT	CASSTGLAGGPNTGELFF	NA	TRBD2	TRBV5-1	TRBJ2-2
TGTGCCAGCAGCTTGTCGGGACGGTCGTTTCGGGAGCTCTCCTACAATGAGCAGTTCTTC	CASSLSGRSFRELSYNEQFF	NA	NA	TRBV5-4	TRBJ2-1
TGTGCCAGCAGTTCCCCAAGGCAGCGGATATCTTCACCCCTCCACTTT	CASSSPRQRISSPLHF	NA	NA	TRBV6-5	TRBJ1-6
TGTGCCAGCAGCGCCAACCTAGACAGGGGAATTAACTATGGCTACACCTTC	CASSANLDRGINYGYTF	NA	TRBD1	TRBV9	TRBJ1-2
TGTGCCAGCAGGTCCAGACAGGGGGCTGAAGATACGCAGTATTTT	CASRSRQGAEDTQYF	NA	TRBD1	TRBV11-2	TRBJ2-3
TGTGCCAGTAGTAACCTGGCCGACAGAGGCAATCAGCCCCAGCATTTT	CASSNLADRGNQPQHF	NA	NA	TRBV19	TRBJ1-5
TGTGCCAGCAGCTTGACCGCCATAGGGGAAGAGACCCAGTACTTC	CASSLTAIGEETQYF	NA	NA	TRBV5-6	TRBJ2-5
TGTGCCAGCAGCATTACTAGCGGAGACTACGAGCAGTACTTC	CASSITSGDYEQYF	NA	TRBD2	TRBV11-2	TRBJ2-7
TGTGCCAGCAGCTTGTCCGGAGCCTACGAGCAGTACTTC	CASSLSGAYEQYF	NA	NA	TRBV5-4	TRBJ2-7
TGCGCCAGCAGCTTAGGGCGGGATGAAACAGATACGCAGTATTTT	CASSLGRDETDTQYF	NA	NA	TRBV5-1	TRBJ2-3
TGTGCCAGCAGTGAATTTCAGGGGGACTATGGCTACACCTTC	CASSEFQGDYGYTF	NA	TRBD1	TRBV6-1	TRBJ1-2
TGTGCCAGCACCACCCAGGGGCAACGCGGCTACACCTTC	CASTTQGQRGYTF	once	NA	TRBV5-8	TRBJ1-2
TGTGCAAGTCGTAGTAGTGGACTAGCGGACTGCCAAGAGACCCAGTACTTC	CASRSSGLADCQETQYF	NA	NA	TRBV12-2	TRBJ2-5
TGTGCCAGCAGCTTGGTCGGACACGACTCTGGAAACACCATATATTTT	CASSLVGHDSGNTIYF	NA	NA	TRBV7-8	TRBJ1-3